The entry that follows covers one T cell receptor beta chain sequence. This record comes from a study of shared clonotypes between healthy human individuals. Produced via immunoSEQ multiplex PCR; TCRdb's table is partial and in-frame only. The sample has 1,400,000 or so clones; approximately 98.5% are singletons. Trimming left V 7 bases short and J 6 bases short, with 16 bases between. CDR1 is MNHEY and CDR2 is SVGAGI in the germline V gene. This CDR3 comprises 14 residues. Sample: naive CD4+ T cells sorted from blood. Subset defined: CD45RA+ positively selected. The chain joins TRBV6-5 to TRBJ1-5, with D possibly being TRBD1 (5 bases). The receptor comes from a man aged 25-45 years in good health. CDR3 in amino acids: CASKRGELGQPQHF. CDR3 coding DNA: TGTGCCAGCAAGCGAGGGGAATTAGGTCAGCCCCAGCATTTT.